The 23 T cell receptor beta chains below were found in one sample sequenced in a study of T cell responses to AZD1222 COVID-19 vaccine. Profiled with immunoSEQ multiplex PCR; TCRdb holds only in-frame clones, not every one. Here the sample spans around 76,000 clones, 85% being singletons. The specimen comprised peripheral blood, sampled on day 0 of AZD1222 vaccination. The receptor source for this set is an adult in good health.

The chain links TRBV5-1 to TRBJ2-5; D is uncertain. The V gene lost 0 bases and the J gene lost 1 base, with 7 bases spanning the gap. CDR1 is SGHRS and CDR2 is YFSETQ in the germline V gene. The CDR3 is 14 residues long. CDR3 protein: CASSLGQGQETQYF. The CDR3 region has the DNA TGCGCCAGCAGCTTGGGGCAAGGCCAAGAGACCCAGTACTTC.

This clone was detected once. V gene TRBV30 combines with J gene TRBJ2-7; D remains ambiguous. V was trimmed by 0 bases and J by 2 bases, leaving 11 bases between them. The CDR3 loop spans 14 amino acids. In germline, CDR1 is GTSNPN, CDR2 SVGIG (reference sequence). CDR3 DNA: TGTGCCTGGAGTGTACCGGGCAGAACCTACGAGCAGTACTTC. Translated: CAWSVPGRTYEQYF.

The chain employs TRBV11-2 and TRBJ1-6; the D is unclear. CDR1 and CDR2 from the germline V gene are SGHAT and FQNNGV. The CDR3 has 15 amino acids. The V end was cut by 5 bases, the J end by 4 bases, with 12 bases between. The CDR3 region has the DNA TGTGCCAGCAGCCAGAGGCTGGCGTATAATTCACCCCTCCACTTT. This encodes CASSQRLAYNSPLHF.

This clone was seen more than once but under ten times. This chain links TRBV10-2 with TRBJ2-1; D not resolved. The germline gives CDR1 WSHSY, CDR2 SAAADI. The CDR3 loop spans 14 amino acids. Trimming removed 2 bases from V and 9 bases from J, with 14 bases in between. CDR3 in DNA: TGCGCCAGCAGTGAGGTAAATACTGCCACTGAGCAGTTCTTC. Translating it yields CASSEVNTATEQFF.

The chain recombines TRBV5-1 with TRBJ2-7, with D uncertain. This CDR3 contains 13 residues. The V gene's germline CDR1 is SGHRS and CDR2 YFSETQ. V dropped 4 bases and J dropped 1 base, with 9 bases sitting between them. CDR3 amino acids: CASSEALSYEQYF. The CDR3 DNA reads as TGCGCCAGCAGCGAGGCCTTGTCCTACGAGCAGTACTTC.

CDR3: CASSLGPQETQYF. CDR3 coding DNA: TGTGCCAGCAGCTTAGGCCCCCAAGAGACCCAGTACTTC. The gene calls are TRBV7-2 and TRBJ2-5; no clear D. CDR1 is SGHTA and CDR2 is FQGNSA in the germline V gene. The CDR3 consists of 13 residues. Trimming left V 1 base short and J 1 base short, with 4 bases between.

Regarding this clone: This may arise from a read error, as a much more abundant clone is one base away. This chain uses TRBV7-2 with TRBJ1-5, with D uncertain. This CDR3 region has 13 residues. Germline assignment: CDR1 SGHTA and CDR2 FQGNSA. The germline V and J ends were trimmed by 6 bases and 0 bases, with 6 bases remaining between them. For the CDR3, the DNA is TGTGCCAGCAGTGAAGTTAGCAATCAGCCCCAGCATTTT. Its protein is CASSEVSNQPQHF.

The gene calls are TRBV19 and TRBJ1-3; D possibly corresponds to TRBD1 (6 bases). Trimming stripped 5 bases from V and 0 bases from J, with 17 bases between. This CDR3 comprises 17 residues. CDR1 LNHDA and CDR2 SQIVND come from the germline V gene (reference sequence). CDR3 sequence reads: CASSPRRGATSGNTIYF. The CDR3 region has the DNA TGTGCCAGTAGTCCAAGAAGGGGGGCCACCTCTGGAAACACCATATATTTT. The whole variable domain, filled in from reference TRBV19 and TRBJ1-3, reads DGGITQSPKYLFRKEGQNVTLSCEQNLNHDAMYWYRQDPGQGLRLIYYSQIVNDFQKGDIAEGYSVSREKKESFPLTVTSAQKNPTAFYLCASSPRRGATSGNTIYFGEGSWLTVV.

The DNA for the CDR3 is TGTGCCAGCAGCTTACTGGGGAACACCGGGGAGCTGTTTTTT. As protein: CASSLLGNTGELFF. V gene TRBV7-9 combines with J gene TRBJ2-2; D is uncertain. The germline CDR1 and CDR2 sequences are SEHNR and FQNEAQ (reference sequence). The CDR3 is 14 residues long. V was trimmed by 2 bases and J by 1 base, leaving 5 bases between them.

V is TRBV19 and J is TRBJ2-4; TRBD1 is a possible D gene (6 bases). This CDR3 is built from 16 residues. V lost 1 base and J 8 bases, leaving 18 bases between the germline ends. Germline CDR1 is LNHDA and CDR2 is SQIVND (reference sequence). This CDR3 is CASSIARRSEGDIQYF. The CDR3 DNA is TGTGCCAGTAGTATAGCCCGTCGAAGCGAGGGGGACATTCAGTACTTC.

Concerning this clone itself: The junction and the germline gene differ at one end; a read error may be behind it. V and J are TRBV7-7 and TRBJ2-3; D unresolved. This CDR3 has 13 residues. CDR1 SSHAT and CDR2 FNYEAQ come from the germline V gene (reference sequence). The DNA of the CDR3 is TGTGCTAGCAGCTTAGGTGTGGCAGATACGCAGTATTTT. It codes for CASSLGVADTQYF.

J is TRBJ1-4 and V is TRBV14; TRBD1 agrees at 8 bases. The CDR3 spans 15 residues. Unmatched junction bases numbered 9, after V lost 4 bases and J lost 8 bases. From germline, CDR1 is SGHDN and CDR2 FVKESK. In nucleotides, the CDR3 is TGTGCCAGCAGCCCGCGGACAGGGAGTAAAGAAAAACTGTTTTTT. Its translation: CASSPRTGSKEKLFF.

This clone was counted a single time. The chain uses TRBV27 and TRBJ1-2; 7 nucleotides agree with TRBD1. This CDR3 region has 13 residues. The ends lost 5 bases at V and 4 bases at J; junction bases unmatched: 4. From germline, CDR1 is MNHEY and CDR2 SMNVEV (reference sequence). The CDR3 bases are TGTGCCAGCAGTCTCCGACAGGGCTATGGCTACACCTTC. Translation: CASSLRQGYGYTF.

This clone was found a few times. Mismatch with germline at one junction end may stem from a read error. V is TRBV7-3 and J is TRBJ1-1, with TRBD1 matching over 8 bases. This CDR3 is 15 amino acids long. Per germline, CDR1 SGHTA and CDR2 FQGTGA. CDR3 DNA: TGTGCCAGCAGCGTAACCGGGACAGGGAACACTGAAGCTTTCTTT. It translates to CASSVTGTGNTEAFF.

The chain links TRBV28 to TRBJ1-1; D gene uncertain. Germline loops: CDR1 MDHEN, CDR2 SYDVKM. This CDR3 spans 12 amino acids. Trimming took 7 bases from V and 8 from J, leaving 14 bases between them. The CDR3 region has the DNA TGTGCCAGCACCTTCCCCCCTGGAGAAGCTTTCTTT. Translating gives CASTFPPGEAFF.

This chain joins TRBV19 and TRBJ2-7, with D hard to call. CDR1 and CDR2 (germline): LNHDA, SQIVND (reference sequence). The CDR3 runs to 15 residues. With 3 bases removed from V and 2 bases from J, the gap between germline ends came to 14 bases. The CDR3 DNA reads TGTGCCAGTAGTATCAGTCACACTACAACCTACGAGCAGTACTTC. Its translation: CASSISHTTTYEQYF.

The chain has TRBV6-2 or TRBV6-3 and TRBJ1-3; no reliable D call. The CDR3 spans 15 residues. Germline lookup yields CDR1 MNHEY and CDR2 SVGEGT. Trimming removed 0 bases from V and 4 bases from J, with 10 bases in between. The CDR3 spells CASSYSPRTGNTIYF. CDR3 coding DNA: TGTGCCAGCAGTTACTCTCCACGGACGGGAAACACCATATATTTT.

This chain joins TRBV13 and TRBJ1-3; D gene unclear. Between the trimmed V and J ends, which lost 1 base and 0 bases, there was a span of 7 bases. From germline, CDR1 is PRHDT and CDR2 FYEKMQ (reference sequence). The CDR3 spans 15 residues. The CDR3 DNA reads TGTGCCAGCAGCTTAGCCCGGACCTCTGGAAACACCATATATTTT. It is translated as CASSLARTSGNTIYF.

The CDR3 DNA reads TGTGCCAGCAGCCAACCGGGACAGGTCTCCTACGAGCAGTACTTC. This encodes CASSQPGQVSYEQYF. The gene calls are TRBV11-2 and TRBJ2-7; 8 nucleotides agree with TRBD1. Trimming removed 5 bases from V and 0 bases from J; junction bases left unmatched: 6. This CDR3 contains 15 residues. Germline values: CDR1 SGHAT, CDR2 FQNNGV.

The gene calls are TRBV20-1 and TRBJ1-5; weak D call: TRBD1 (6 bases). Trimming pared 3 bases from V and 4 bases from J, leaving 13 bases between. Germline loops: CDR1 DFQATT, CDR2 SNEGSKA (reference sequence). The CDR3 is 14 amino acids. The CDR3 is CSASKDSVNQPQHF. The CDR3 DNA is TGCAGTGCTAGTAAGGACAGCGTTAATCAGCCCCAGCATTTT.

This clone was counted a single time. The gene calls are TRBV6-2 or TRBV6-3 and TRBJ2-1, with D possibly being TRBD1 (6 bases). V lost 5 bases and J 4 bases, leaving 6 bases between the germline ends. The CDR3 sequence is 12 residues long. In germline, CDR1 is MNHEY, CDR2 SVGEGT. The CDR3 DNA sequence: TGTGCCAGCAGTCAGGGGTACAATGAGCAGTTCTTC. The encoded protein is CASSQGYNEQFF.

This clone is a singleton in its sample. The CDR3 protein is CASSSTGTAYNEQFF. CDR3 nucleotide sequence: TGTGCCAGCAGTTCCACCGGGACAGCCTACAATGAGCAGTTCTTC. The V call is TRBV7-9, the J call TRBJ2-1; 7 bases map to TRBD1. This CDR3 has 15 amino acids. Germline CDR1 and CDR2: SEHNR and FQNEAQ (reference sequence). Trimming took 6 bases from V and 2 from J; bases not matched to a gene: 7. The full variable domain, rest sourced from reference TRBV7-9 and TRBJ2-1, is DTGVSQNPRHKITKRGQNVTFRCDPISEHNRLYWYRQTLGQGPEFLTYFQNEAQLEKSRLLSDRFSAERPKGSFSTLEIQRTEQGDSAMYLCASSSTGTAYNEQFFGPGTRLTVL.

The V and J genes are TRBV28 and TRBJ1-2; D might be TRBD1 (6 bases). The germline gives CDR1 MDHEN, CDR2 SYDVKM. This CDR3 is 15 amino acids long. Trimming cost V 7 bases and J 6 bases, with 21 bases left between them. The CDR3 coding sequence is TGTGCCAGCACCACCCCCCCTGGGGGCAGGCATGGCTACACCTTC. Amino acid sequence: CASTTPPGGRHGYTF.